Below are 9 T cell receptor beta chains sequenced from a single sample in a study of cytomegalovirus exposure and HLA in healthy donors. Primers for the PCR totalled 60 Vbeta and 13 Jbeta. Repertoires were generated with immunoSEQ multiplex PCR, while TCRdb's copy carries only in-frame clones and drops some. The table lists under 130,000 clones, over 70% of them singletons. The sequenced material came from PBMCs. The receptor source for this set is a male donor in good health and CMV-seronegative.

In nucleotides, the CDR3 is TGTGCCAGCCTTTCAGGACACGCGAACACCGGGGAGCTGTTTTTT. It yields the protein CASLSGHANTGELFF. This chain uses TRBV2 with TRBJ2-2; D is perhaps TRBD1 (5 bases). The V end lost 8 bases, the J end lost 0 bases, and 13 bases lay between the germline ends. Per germline, CDR1 SNHLY and CDR2 FYNNEI. This CDR3 region has 15 residues. Variable domain in full (rest from reference TRBV2 and TRBJ2-2): EPEVTQTPSHQVTQMGQEVILRCVPISNHLYFYWYRQILGQKVEFLVSFYNNEISEKSEIFDDQFSVERPDGSNFTLKIRSTKLEDSAMYFCASLSGHANTGELFFGEGSRLTVL.

The chain couples TRBV4-3 to TRBJ2-4; maybe TRBD1 (5 bases). V dropped 0 bases and J dropped 1 base, with 19 bases sitting between them. This CDR3 comprises 19 residues. Germline values: CDR1 LGHNA, CDR2 YSLEER. CDR3 nucleotides: TGCGCCAGCAGCCAAGATCGGCCAGGGAATAGTGTGGCCAAAAACATTCAGTACTTC. Translation: CASSQDRPGNSVAKNIQYF.

For this clone: The junction does not match germline at one end; this may be a read error. This chain links TRBV5-1 with TRBJ1-1, with a possible D match to TRBD1 (5 bases). This CDR3 has 15 amino acids. The germline CDR1 and CDR2 sequences are SGHRS and YFSETQ. The DNA of the CDR3 is TGCGCCAGCAGCTTCCCCTCCGCAGGGAACCCTGAAGCTTTCTTT. Encoded protein: CASSFPSAGNPEAFF.

The rearrangement uses TRBV5-4 and TRBJ2-5, with D possibly TRBD1 on 5 matching bases. From germline, CDR1 is SGHNT and CDR2 YYREEE (reference sequence). V dropped 2 bases and J dropped 5 bases, with 13 bases sitting between them. CDR3 length: 14 amino acids. The CDR3 sequence: CASSFPGSGETQYF. The CDR3 DNA follows: TGTGCCAGCAGCTTTCCAGGGTCCGGGGAGACCCAGTACTTC. The full variable domain, its missing parts supplied by reference TRBV5-4 and TRBJ2-5, is ETGVTQSPTHLIKTRGQQVTLRCSSQSGHNTVSWYQQALGQGPQFIFQYYREEENGRGNFPPRFSGLQFPNYSSELNVNALELDDSALYLCASSFPGSGETQYFGPGTRLLVL.

The chain is built from TRBV5-4 and TRBJ2-1; 11 nucleotides agree with TRBD2. Trimming at V came to 4 bases and at J to 7 bases, leaving 7 bases not matched to a gene. Germline V gene lookup returns CDR1 SGHNT and CDR2 YYREEE (reference sequence). The CDR3 loop spans 15 amino acids. CDR3 DNA: TGTGCCAGCAGCAAAGTAGCGGGAGGGAGAAATGAGCAGTTCTTC. Encoded protein: CASSKVAGGRNEQFF. The full variable domain, rest sourced from reference TRBV5-4 and TRBJ2-1, is ETGVTQSPTHLIKTRGQQVTLRCSSQSGHNTVSWYQQALGQGPQFIFQYYREEENGRGNFPPRFSGLQFPNYSSELNVNALELDDSALYLCASSKVAGGRNEQFFGPGTRLTVL.

The rearrangement joins TRBV28 to TRBJ2-5; no reliable D call. This CDR3 region has 12 residues. V lost 6 bases and J 1 base, leaving 6 bases between the germline ends. Germline V gene sequence: CDR1 MDHEN, CDR2 SYDVKM. Written as DNA, the CDR3 is TGTGCCAGCAGCTTTTTCCAAGAGACCCAGTACTTC. This gives the protein CASSFFQETQYF.

J is TRBJ1-1 and V is TRBV4-1, with 9 bases identical to TRBD1. The length of the CDR3 is 14 residues. The germline V gene has CDR1 MGHRA and CDR2 YSYEKL. V dropped 7 bases and J dropped 2; count of bases not matched to a gene: 5. The CDR3 region is CASTKTGGNTEAFF. Here the CDR3 DNA reads TGCGCCAGCACCAAGACAGGGGGTAACACTGAAGCTTTCTTT.

V gene TRBV7-3 combines with J gene TRBJ2-3; 8 bases match TRBD2. V shed 1 base, J shed 14 bases, and the junction held 8 bases outside the gene matches. Per the germline V gene, CDR1 is SGHTA and CDR2 is FQGTGA. The CDR3 is 13 residues long. DNA for the CDR3: TGTGCCAGCAGCTTAAATCTCGGGGGGGTGCGGTATTTT. This sequence encodes CASSLNLGGVRYF. The variable domain in full, completed from reference TRBV7-3 and TRBJ2-3, reads GAGVSQTPSNKVTEKGKYVELRCDPISGHTALYWYRQSLGQGPEFLIYFQGTGAADDSGLPNDRFFAVRPEGSVSTLKIQRTERGDSAVYLCASSLNLGGVRYFGPGTRLTVL.

This clone appeared a single time. V usage is TRBV14 and J usage is TRBJ1-1; D gene unclear. The germline V gene has CDR1 SGHDN and CDR2 FVKESK. Trimming stripped 4 bases from V and 2 bases from J, with 11 bases between. This CDR3 contains 14 residues. The CDR3 loop is CASSRASFNTEAFF. CDR3 nucleotide sequence: TGTGCCAGCAGCCGGGCCAGTTTCAACACTGAAGCTTTCTTT.